This TCR beta chain was sequenced in a study of blood T cell repertoires in COVID-19. Whole-study context: Some COVID-19 samples were acute and others convalescent; all came from the United States, Italy and Spain. T cells, B-cell-depleted T cells, or PBMCs provided the cDNA or gDNA that served as material.

In the study's own analysis: Nucleated cell counts were estimated from reference gene primer amplification. The protocol was immunoSEQ multiplex PCR, while the TCRdb copy is restricted to in-frame clones and leaves out a portion. V, J and clone size derive from that table, while D and trimming were established from the DNA sequence. The data contain 150,000 or so clones, around 90% of them singletons. CDR3 length: 14 amino acids. The germline gives CDR1 SGHAT, CDR2 FQNNGV. Trimming stripped 0 bases from V and 4 bases from J, with 9 bases between. The rearrangement links TRBV11-2 to TRBJ1-2, with a tentative D call TRBD1 (5 bases). This TCR derives from an older woman with acute or convalescent COVID-19. Sequencing was performed on peripheral blood. The CDR3 coding sequence is TGTGCCAGCAGCTTAGATGGGGGGATCTATGGCTACACCTTC. Translation: CASSLDGGIYGYTF.